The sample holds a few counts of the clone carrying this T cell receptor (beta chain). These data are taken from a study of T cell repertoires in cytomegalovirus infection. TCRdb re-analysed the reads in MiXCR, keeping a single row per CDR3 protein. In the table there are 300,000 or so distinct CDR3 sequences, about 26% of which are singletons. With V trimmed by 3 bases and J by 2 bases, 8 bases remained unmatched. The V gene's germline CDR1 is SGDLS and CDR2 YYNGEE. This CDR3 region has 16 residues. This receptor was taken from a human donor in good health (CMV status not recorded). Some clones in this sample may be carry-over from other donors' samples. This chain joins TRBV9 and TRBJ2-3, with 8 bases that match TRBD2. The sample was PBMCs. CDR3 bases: TGTGCCAGCAGCGCAGCACTAGCGGCCGCCACAGATACGCAGTATTTT. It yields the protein CASSAALAAATDTQYF. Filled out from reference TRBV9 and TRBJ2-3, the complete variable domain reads DSGVTQTPKHLITATGQRVTLRCSPRSGDLSVYWYQQSLDQGLQFLIQYYNGEERAKGNILERFSAQQFPDLHSELNLSSLELGDSALYFCASSAALAAATDTQYFGPGTRLTVL.